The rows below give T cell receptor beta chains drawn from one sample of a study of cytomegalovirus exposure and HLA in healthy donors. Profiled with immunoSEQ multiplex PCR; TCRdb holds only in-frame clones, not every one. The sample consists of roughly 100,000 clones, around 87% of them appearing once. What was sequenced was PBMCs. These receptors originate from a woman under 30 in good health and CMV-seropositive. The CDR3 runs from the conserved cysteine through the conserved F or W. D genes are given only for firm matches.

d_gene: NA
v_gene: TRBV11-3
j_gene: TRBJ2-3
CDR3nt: TGTGCCAGCAGCTTGACGGCGGGGCGGGATCAAGATACGCAGTATTTT
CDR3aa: CASSLTAGRDQDTQYF

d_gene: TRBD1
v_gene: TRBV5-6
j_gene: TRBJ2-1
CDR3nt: TGTGCCAGCGTGACAGGGGGCAAGGACAATGAGCAGTTCTTC
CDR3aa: CASVTGGKDNEQFF

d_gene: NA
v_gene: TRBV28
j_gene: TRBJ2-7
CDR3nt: TGTGCCAGCACTCCCGGACAGACCTACGAGCAGTACTTC
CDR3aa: CASTPGQTYEQYF

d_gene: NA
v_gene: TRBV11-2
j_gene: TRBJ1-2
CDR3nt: TGTGCCAGCAGAAACGGAGGGTCCTATGGCTACACCTTC
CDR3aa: CASRNGGSYGYTF

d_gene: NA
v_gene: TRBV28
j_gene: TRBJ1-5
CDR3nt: TGTGCCGTTCAAAACAGGGACCAGCCCCAGCATTTT
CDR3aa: CAVQNRDQPQHF

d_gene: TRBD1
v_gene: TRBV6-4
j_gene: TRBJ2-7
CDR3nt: TGTGCCAGCGTCATGGCCTTGGGACAGCTAGCCTACGAGCAGTACTTC
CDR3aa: CASVMALGQLAYEQYF

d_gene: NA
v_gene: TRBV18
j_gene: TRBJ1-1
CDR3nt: TGTGCCAGCTCACCACCGTCGAAGGACAGCGCAATGAACACTGAAGCTTTCTTT
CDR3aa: CASSPPSKDSAMNTEAFF

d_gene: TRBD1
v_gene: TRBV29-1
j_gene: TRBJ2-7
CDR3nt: TGCAGCGTCGACAGGGGCACTTCCTACGAGCAGTACTTC
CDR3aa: CSVDRGTSYEQYF

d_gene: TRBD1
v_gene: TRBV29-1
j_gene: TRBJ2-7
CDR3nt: TGCAGCGTTGAGGGACAGGGGAGCGAGCAGTACTTC
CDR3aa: CSVEGQGSEQYF

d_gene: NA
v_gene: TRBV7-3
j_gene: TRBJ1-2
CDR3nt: TGTGCCAGCAGCTTAAACAGCAACTATGGCTACACCTTC
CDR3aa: CASSLNSNYGYTF

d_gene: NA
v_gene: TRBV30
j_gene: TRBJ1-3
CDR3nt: TGTGCCTTTAACCAACGCGCCGGGACAAGCTCTGGAAACACCATATATTTT
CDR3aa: CAFNQRAGTSSGNTIYF